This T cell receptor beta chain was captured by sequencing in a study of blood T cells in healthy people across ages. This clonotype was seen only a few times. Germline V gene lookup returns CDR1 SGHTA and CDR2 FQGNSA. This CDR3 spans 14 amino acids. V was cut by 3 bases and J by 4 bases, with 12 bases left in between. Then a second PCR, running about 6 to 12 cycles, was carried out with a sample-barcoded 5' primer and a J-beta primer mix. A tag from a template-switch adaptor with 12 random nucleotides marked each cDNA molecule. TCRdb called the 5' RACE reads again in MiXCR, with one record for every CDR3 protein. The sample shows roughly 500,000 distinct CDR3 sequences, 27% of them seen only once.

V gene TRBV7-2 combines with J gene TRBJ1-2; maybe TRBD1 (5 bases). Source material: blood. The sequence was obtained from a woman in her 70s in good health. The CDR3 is CASSFREESYGYTF. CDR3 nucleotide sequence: TGTGCCAGCAGCTTCAGGGAAGAAAGCTATGGCTACACCTTC.